This paragraph reports one T cell receptor (beta chain). The data are from a study of OX40 agonist ivuxolimab in advanced cancers. Overall study: The drug used for patients, ivuxolimab, was an agonistic anti-OX40 (CD134) antibody. Of the participants, around 39% had some prior anti-PD-1, anti-PD-L1 or anti-CTLA-4 therapy, which was allowed.

Germline assignment: CDR1 SGHNT and CDR2 YYREEE (reference sequence). V lost 7 bases to trimming and J lost 1 base; unmatched junction nucleotides: 10. The CDR3 loop spans 16 amino acids. Patients were excluded for autoimmune disease history or systemic immunosuppression. Clones were read by immunoSEQ multiplex PCR, and TCRdb kept only the in-frame ones, dropping some. Found here are around 41,000 clones, approximately 90% of them singletons; the top ten hold approximately 0.52%. The chain joins TRBV5-4 to TRBJ1-4; 7 bases map to TRBD1. This TCR derives from an adult with an advanced solid tumor such as melanoma, head and neck, liver or kidney cancer. Material: CD4+ or CD8+ T cells sorted from blood, obtained in a trial of the OX40 agonist ivuxolimab. The CDR3 DNA sequence: TGTGCCAGCCAGTCAGGGGGTGTAGGAACTAATGAAAAACTGTTTTTT. It yields the protein CASQSGGVGTNEKLFF.